This entry concerns a single T cell receptor beta chain. The data were obtained in a study of blood T cell repertoires in COVID-19. Study as a whole: The origin of the acute and convalescent COVID-19 samples was the United States, Italy and Spain. In each case, the material was cDNA or gDNA derived from T cells, B-cell-depleted T cells, or PBMCs.

The repertoire was sequenced with immunoSEQ multiplex PCR; TCRdb's copy has only in-frame clones and lacks some. The sample has 45,000 to 60,000 clones, 85% seen once; the top ten hold 16%. Germline V lookup: CDR1 SEHNR, CDR2 FQNEAQ (reference sequence). CDR3 length equals 19 residues. The V gene end was trimmed by 1 base and the J gene end by 8 bases; junction bases not matched to a gene: 12. The TCR was taken from a human donor in a cohort sampled during active COVID-19. The J gene is TRBJ2-1, the V gene TRBV7-9; 15 nucleotides match TRBD2. What was sequenced was peripheral blood. The CDR3 coding sequence is TGTGCCAGCAGCTTAGGTCCGGGACTAGCGGGAGGAGGAGGAGATGAGCAGTTCTTC. It encodes CASSLGPGLAGGGGDEQFF.